The clone carrying this TCR beta chain was observed at least ten times. These data are taken from a study of CD8+CD57+ T cells in acquired aplastic anemia. Germline assignment: CDR1 LNHDA and CDR2 SQIVND (reference sequence). With 6 bases clipped from V and 0 bases from J, the junction kept 8 bases outside the gene matches. The CDR3 extends over 15 amino acids. CD8+CD57+ cell expansion, shown by flow cytometry, had occurred in the patients selected for sequencing. Severe acquired aplastic anemia affected all patients. Template material for TCR beta VDJ and CDR3 profiling consisted of genomic DNA. In TCRdb, the reads were re-called with MiXCR into one record per CDR3 protein. The table includes 250,000 to 350,000 distinct CDR3 sequences, about 50% detected once.

The chain carries TRBV19 and TRBJ2-7; 7 nucleotides match TRBD1. The origin of this receptor is a human donor with aplastic anemia. Sequenced sample: sorted CD4+, CD8+, or CD8+CD57+ T cells (not recorded which) from PBMCs. The CDR3 region is CASRRASGGSYEQYF. The CDR3 DNA is TGTGCCAGTAGGAGGGCGTCAGGGGGCTCCTACGAGCAGTACTTC.